This TCR beta chain was identified during a study of blood T cell repertoires in COVID-19. Study-wide background: The United States, Italy and Spain supplied acute and convalescent COVID-19 samples.

V was clipped by 2 bases and J by 5 bases, with 10 bases between them. Per the germline V gene, CDR1 is MDHEN and CDR2 is SYDVKM. The CDR3 loop spans 14 amino acids. Authors' data handling: Using reference gene primer amplification, nucleated cell counts were estimated. Sequencing used immunoSEQ multiplex PCR; TCRdb keeps in-frame clones, though not all of them. That table is the source of V, J and clone size, and D and trimming were worked out from the DNA. The table lists roughly 230,000 clones, 75% to 85% of them singletons. The receptor comes from a human donor in a cohort sampled during active COVID-19. The specimen sequenced was peripheral blood. The chain joins TRBV28 to TRBJ1-5; D not resolved. DNA for the CDR3: TGTGCCAGCAGTTTAGATGGCAATTATCAGCCCCAGCATTTT. It yields the protein CASSLDGNYQPQHF.